The 21 T cell receptor beta chains reported below all come from one sample, sequenced in a study of T cells after yellow fever vaccination (dated by TCRdb to about 2019). The treatment or condition label for this specimen denotes: live attenuated yellow fever vaccine strain. Library prep was done by 5' RACE. The instrument was an Illumina HiSeq 2500. TCRdb handled the public reads itself, with Q25 trimming in fastp and clone calling in MiXCR, and kept productive beta chains. Every CDR3 protein is listed once, alongside the most common genes and DNA of its rows. Here the sample has approximately 47,000 distinct CDR3 sequences; around 6.8% occur a single time. The top ten constitute about 10% of the sample. The sequencing here drew on PBMCs, either bulk or a sorted T-cell subset (CD4+, CD8+, memory, or dextramer-sorted; not recorded which), taken 45 days after the yellow fever booster vaccination. The receptors were gathered from a man aged 25 to 45 who received the YFV17D yellow fever vaccine.

This clonotype has a count of ten or more. The genes are TRBV7-8 and TRBJ2-2, with D uncertain. The CDR3 extends over 12 amino acids. Trimming stripped 1 base from V and 11 bases from J, with 8 bases between. Germline lookup yields CDR1 SGHVS and CDR2 FQNEAQ. DNA for the CDR3: TGTGCCAGCAGCTTAGTGGGTGGCGAGCTGTTTTTT. It specifies CASSLVGGELFF.

This clonotype has at least ten counts. This chain joins TRBV7-2 and TRBJ2-7; weak D call: TRBD2 (6 bases). V was clipped by 4 bases and J by 4 bases, with 11 bases between them. This CDR3 region has 13 residues. Germline CDR1 is SGHTA and CDR2 is FQGNSA. CDR3 in DNA: TGTGCCAGCAGCTCCCCGGGGGTTTACGAGCAGTACTTC. Its protein product is CASSSPGVYEQYF.

At least ten counts were recorded for this clonotype. The V gene is TRBV5-1, the J gene TRBJ2-7, with 10 bases that match TRBD1. This CDR3 has 15 residues. Germline CDR1 is SGHRS and CDR2 is YFSETQ. With V trimmed by 4 bases and J by 3 bases, 7 bases remained unmatched. The CDR3 region is CASSMPGTGVYEQYF. As DNA, the CDR3 is TGCGCCAGCAGCATGCCCGGGACAGGGGTCTACGAGCAGTACTTC.

The V call is TRBV19, the J call TRBJ1-3; weak D call: TRBD1 (6 bases). The CDR3 runs to 14 residues. Germline V gene sequence: CDR1 LNHDA, CDR2 SQIVND (reference sequence). Trimming pared 6 bases from V and 7 bases from J, leaving 16 bases between. CDR3 DNA: TGTGCCAGTAGGACTACAGGGCGGTCGAACACCATATATTTT. Its translation: CASRTTGRSNTIYF.

The sample holds many counts of this clonotype. The chain combines TRBV20-1 with TRBJ2-2; D perhaps matches TRBD2 (5 bases). The CDR3 is 15 amino acids. Trimming removed 6 bases at V and 0 bases at J, with 14 bases between. From germline, CDR1 is DFQATT and CDR2 SNEGSKA (reference sequence). The CDR3 region is CSAPRSGANTGELFF. CDR3 bases: TGCAGTGCCCCCAGAAGCGGCGCGAACACCGGGGAGCTGTTTTTT.

This clonotype was observed at least ten times. The gene calls are TRBV7-2 and TRBJ2-1, with 13 bases lining up with TRBD2. The germline V gene encodes CDR1 SGHTA and CDR2 FQGNSA. V was pared by 8 bases and J by 13 bases, with 8 bases of the junction left unmatched. The CDR3 totals 13 residues. This CDR3 reads CASGTSGRGDQFF. The CDR3 DNA reads TGTGCCAGCGGTACTAGCGGGAGGGGGGACCAGTTCTTC.

This clonotype has just a few counts. The J gene is TRBJ2-2, the V gene TRBV3-1; the match to TRBD2 covers 7 bases. This CDR3 has 15 residues. The trim removed 4 bases at V and 4 bases at J, leaving 6 bases unmatched. From germline, CDR1 is LGHDT and CDR2 YNNKEL (reference sequence). The CDR3 coding sequence is TGTGCCAGCAGCCGGGGGGGGAGCCGCACCGGGGAGCTGTTTTTT. Translation gives CASSRGGSRTGELFF.

This clonotype was observed many times. The rearrangement uses TRBV18 and TRBJ2-7, with TRBD1 identical over 8 bases. This CDR3 contains 15 residues. The germline CDR1 and CDR2 sequences are KGHSH and LQKENI. Trimming at V came to 4 bases and at J to 6 bases, leaving 11 bases not matched to a gene. The CDR3 sequence: CASSLGTGGSLEQYF. CDR3 nucleotides: TGTGCCAGCTCACTAGGAACAGGGGGGTCTCTCGAGCAGTACTTC.

This clonotype was seen ten or more times. V and J are TRBV7-2 and TRBJ1-3, with D uncertain. Per the germline V gene, CDR1 is SGHTA and CDR2 is FQGNSA. The CDR3 has 16 residues. Between the trimmed V and J ends, which lost 1 base and 4 bases, there was a span of 14 bases. The CDR3 coding sequence is TGTGCCAGCAGCTTAGACGGCAGGCTGGAAGGAAACACCATATATTTT. Translating gives CASSLDGRLEGNTIYF.

In its sample, this clonotype was seen many times. V usage is TRBV18 and J usage is TRBJ1-1; TRBD1 is a possible D gene (6 bases). V was trimmed by 3 bases and J by 0 bases, leaving 8 bases between them. This CDR3 has 14 amino acids. Germline V lookup: CDR1 KGHSH, CDR2 LQKENI. The DNA for the CDR3 is TGTGCCAGCTCACCTGGACAGATGAACACTGAAGCTTTCTTT. Residues: CASSPGQMNTEAFF.

This clonotype was detected ten times or more. The chain joins TRBV29-1 to TRBJ2-2; 8 nucleotides align to TRBD1. J was trimmed by 5 bases and V by 6 bases; bases with no gene match: 20. Looked up from germline, CDR1 is SQVTM and CDR2 is ANQGSEA. The CDR3 consists of 18 residues. CDR3 amino acids: CSVYDRYRDRTLTGELFF. The CDR3 DNA reads TGCAGCGTCTACGACAGATACCGGGACAGGACCTTAACCGGGGAGCTGTTTTTT.

This clonotype came up many times. This chain joins TRBV20-1 and TRBJ2-1; TRBD2 might be the D (5 bases). CDR3 size: 12 residues. Germline values: CDR1 DFQATT, CDR2 SNEGSKA (reference sequence). V gave up 5 bases and J gave up 6 bases, with 11 bases separating them. This chain's CDR3 is CSARASPNEQFF. The CDR3 nucleotides are TGCAGTGCTCGTGCTAGCCCCAATGAGCAGTTCTTC.

This clonotype was detected many times. The CDR3 DNA reads as TGTGCCAGCAGCCCCCGACAGGGAGTTTCCACCGGGGAGCTGTTTTTT. Translated: CASSPRQGVSTGELFF. The rearrangement links TRBV7-9 to TRBJ2-2, with 7 nucleotides matching TRBD1. CDR3 length equals 16 residues. V shed 5 bases, J shed 4 bases, and the junction held 10 bases outside the gene matches. Per the germline V gene, CDR1 is SEHNR and CDR2 is FQNEAQ (reference sequence). The full variable domain, with the rest looked up from reference TRBV7-9 and TRBJ2-2, is DTGVSQNPRHKITKRGQNVTFRCDPISEHNRLYWYRQTLGQGPEFLTYFQNEAQLEKSRLLSDRFSAERPKGSFSTLEIQRTEQGDSAMYLCASSPRQGVSTGELFFGEGSRLTVL.

The J gene is TRBJ2-1, the V gene TRBV18; 13 bases line up with TRBD2. CDR1 is KGHSH and CDR2 is LQKENI in the germline V gene. This CDR3 is built from 16 residues. V lost 6 bases and J lost 7; bases outside the gene matches: 9. CDR3 nucleotide sequence: TGTGCCAGCTCGACTCAGGGACTAGCGGGACGTAATGAGCAGTTCTTC. This translates into CASSTQGLAGRNEQFF.

This clonotype has ten or more counts. V is TRBV12-3 or TRBV12-4 and J is TRBJ1-2, with 9 bases identical to TRBD1. There are 15 residues in the CDR3. The junction had 8 bases not matched to a gene; V was cut back by 5 bases and J by 4 bases. The CDR3 loop reads CASSPGQGRSYGYTF. CDR3 nucleotides: TGTGCCAGCAGTCCCGGACAGGGGAGAAGCTATGGCTACACCTTC.

This clonotype was recorded many times. The chain uses TRBV5-5 and TRBJ1-1, with 7 bases lining up with TRBD1. In germline, CDR1 is SGHKS, CDR2 YYEKEE (reference sequence). CDR3 length equals 13 residues. V trimming: 4 bases; J trimming: 8 bases; junction bases outside the gene matches: 8. The CDR3, as DNA: TGTGCCAGCAGCCCGTACGACAGGGTAGAAGCTTTCTTT. This codes for CASSPYDRVEAFF.

The gene calls are TRBV5-1 and TRBJ1-1; D ambiguous. Germline CDR1 SGHRS, CDR2 YFSETQ. This CDR3 has 15 residues. V lost 4 bases to trimming and J lost 1 base, with 14 bases between them. DNA of the CDR3: TGCGCCAGCAGCCAAGGCCTAATCTGGAACACTGAAGCTTTCTTT. Protein sequence: CASSQGLIWNTEAFF. The whole variable domain, remainder taken from reference TRBV5-1 and TRBJ1-1, is KAGVTQTPRYLIKTRGQQVTLSCSPISGHRSVSWYQQTPGQGLQFLFEYFSETQRNKGNFPGRFSGRQFSNSRSEMNVSTLELGDSALYLCASSQGLIWNTEAFFGQGTRLTVV.

Many counts were recorded for this clonotype. This chain's CDR3 is CASSRPRGNYNEQFF. CDR3 nucleotides: TGTGCCAGCAGTAGGCCCCGCGGGAATTACAATGAGCAGTTCTTC. This sequence joins TRBV6-5 and TRBJ2-1; maybe TRBD2 (6 bases). The CDR3 consists of 15 residues. Trimming took off 5 bases at V and 4 bases at J, with 15 bases between the two ends. The germline V gene has CDR1 MNHEY and CDR2 SVGAGI.

The sample holds a few counts of this clonotype. The chain combines TRBV20-1 with TRBJ1-2; tentative D call: TRBD1 (6 bases). The CDR3 extends over 11 amino acids. V shed 5 bases and J shed 6 bases, with 10 bases lying between them. The V gene's germline CDR1 is DFQATT and CDR2 SNEGSKA (reference sequence). CDR3 amino acids: CSAYRANGYTF. As DNA, the CDR3 is TGCAGTGCTTACAGGGCCAATGGCTACACCTTC.

This clonotype was recorded at least ten times. The chain uses TRBV24-1 and TRBJ2-1; 9 bases are shared with TRBD1. Germline CDR1 reads KGHDR; CDR2 reads SFDVKD. J gave up 7 bases and V 3 bases, and 3 bases lay outside the gene matches. The CDR3 consists of 14 residues. CDR3 in DNA: TGTGCCACCAGTGATGTGACAGGGGGAAATGAGCAGTTCTTC. It yields the protein CATSDVTGGNEQFF.

This clonotype was observed many times. This chain joins TRBV20-1 and TRBJ2-1; D remains unclear. V was trimmed by 1 base and J by 9 bases, leaving 10 bases between them. Germline CDR1 and CDR2: DFQATT and SNEGSKA (reference sequence). CDR3 size: 12 residues. The CDR3 spells CSARVEDGEQFF. The CDR3 nucleotides are TGCAGTGCTAGAGTGGAAGACGGTGAGCAGTTCTTC.